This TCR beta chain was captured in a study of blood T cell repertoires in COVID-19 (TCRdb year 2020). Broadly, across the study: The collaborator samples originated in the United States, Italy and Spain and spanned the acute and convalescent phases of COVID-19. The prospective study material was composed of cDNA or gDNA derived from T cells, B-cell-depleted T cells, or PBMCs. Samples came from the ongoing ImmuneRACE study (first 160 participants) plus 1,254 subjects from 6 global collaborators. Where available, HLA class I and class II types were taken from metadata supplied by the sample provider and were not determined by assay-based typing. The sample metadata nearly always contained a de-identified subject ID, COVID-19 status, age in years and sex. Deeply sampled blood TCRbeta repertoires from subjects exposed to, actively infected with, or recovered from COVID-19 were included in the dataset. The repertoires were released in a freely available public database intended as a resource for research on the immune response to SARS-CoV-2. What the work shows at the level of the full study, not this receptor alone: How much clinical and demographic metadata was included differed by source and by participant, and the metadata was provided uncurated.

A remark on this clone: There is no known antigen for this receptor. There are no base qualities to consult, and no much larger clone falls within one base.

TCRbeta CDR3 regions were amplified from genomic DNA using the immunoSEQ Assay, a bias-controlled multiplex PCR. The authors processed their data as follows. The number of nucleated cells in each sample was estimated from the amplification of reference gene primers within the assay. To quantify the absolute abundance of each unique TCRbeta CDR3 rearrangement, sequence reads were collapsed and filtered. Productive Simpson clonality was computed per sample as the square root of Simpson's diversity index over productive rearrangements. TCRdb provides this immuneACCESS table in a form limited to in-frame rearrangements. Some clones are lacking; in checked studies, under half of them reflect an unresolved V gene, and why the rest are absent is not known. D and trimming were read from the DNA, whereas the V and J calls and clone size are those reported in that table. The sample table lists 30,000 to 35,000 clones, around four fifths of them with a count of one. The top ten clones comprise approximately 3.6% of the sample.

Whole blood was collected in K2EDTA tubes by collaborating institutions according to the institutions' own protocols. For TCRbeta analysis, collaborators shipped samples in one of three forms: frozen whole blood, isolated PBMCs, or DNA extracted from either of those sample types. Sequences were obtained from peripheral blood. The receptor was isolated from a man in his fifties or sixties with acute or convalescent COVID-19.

CDR3 region: CASSQFGTSGVGVEQFF. The DNA sequence follows: TGTGCCAGCAGCCAATTCGGGACTAGCGGGGTTGGGGTTGAGCAGTTCTTC. The chain couples TRBV11-2 to TRBJ2-1; 13 of the junction bases match TRBD2. From the cysteine up to the phenylalanine, the CDR3 has a length of 17 residues. Just the 51-base CDR3 DNA is kept, in frame starting at base 1. V is cut back by 5 bases and J by 9 bases, with 13 bases in the junction unmatched. Via the germline V gene, CDR1 is SGHAT and CDR2 FQNNGV.